A selection of T cell receptor beta chains follows, all from one sample in a study of blood T cell repertoires in COVID-19. Assay used: immunoSEQ multiplex PCR; TCRdb lists only in-frame clones, some missing. This sample has more than 350,000 clones, with approximately 90% found just once. Material: PBMCs or T cells enriched from blood (not recorded which). These receptors all come from a woman between 45 and 65 years old who had recovered from COVID-19. Both conserved end residues are part of each CDR3. A D gene is named only where the DNA matches it firmly. Size is stated for part of the rows, as once, few or many counts, or as a class when the clone is expanded.

V	D	J	size	DNA	CDR3
TRBV9	NA	TRBJ1-1	NA	TGTGCCAGCAGCGTAGCCGGTGAGAACACTGAAGCTTTCTTT	CASSVAGENTEAFF
TRBV6-5	NA	TRBJ1-1	NA	TGTGCCAGCAGTCGTTCTGGACAGCATGAAGCTTTCTTT	CASSRSGQHEAFF
TRBV2	TRBD2	TRBJ2-5	NA	TGTGCCAGCAGTCCTCACGAAGTGGGACTAGCGCGGGAGACCCAGTACTTC	CASSPHEVGLARETQYF
TRBV6-5	NA	TRBJ1-2	NA	TGTGCCAGCAGCGCCAGAGGACAGCTAAACGGCTACACCTTC	CASSARGQLNGYTF
TRBV5-6	NA	TRBJ2-6	NA	TGTGCCAGCAGCTTGGACCGCGGCAGCTCTGGGGCCAACGTCCTGACTTTC	CASSLDRGSSGANVLTF
TRBV2	TRBD2	TRBJ2-2	NA	TGTGCCAGCAGTTCCGGGCCTAGCGGGGGTCACGGATCCGGGGAGCTGTTTTTT	CASSSGPSGGHGSGELFF
TRBV30	NA	TRBJ2-7	NA	TGTGCCTGGAGTGTATCAGGGTTCTTCTACGAGCAGTACTTC	CAWSVSGFFYEQYF
TRBV10-3	NA	TRBJ1-5	NA	TGTGCCACCACCGCAGGGATTAGCAATCAGCCCCAGCATTTT	CATTAGISNQPQHF
TRBV30	NA	TRBJ2-2	NA	TGTGCCTGGAGTGTACAGGTGGCCGGGGAGCTGTTTTTT	CAWSVQVAGELFF
TRBV21-1	NA	TRBJ2-3	few	TGTGCCAGCAGCAAAGCGAAGGCAGGCCTCACAGATACGCAGTATTTT	CASSKAKAGLTDTQYF
TRBV3-1/TRBV3-2	NA	TRBJ2-1	NA	TGTGCCAGCAGCCAAGCTTCCGGGAATGAGCAGTTCTTC	CASSQASGNEQFF
TRBV2	NA	TRBJ2-1	NA	TGTGCCAGCCGTCCCCGGACAGACAACAATGAGCAGTTCTTC	CASRPRTDNNEQFF
TRBV7-8	NA	TRBJ1-5	NA	TGTGCCAGCAGCTTAGCGGGGGCCAATCAGCCCCAGCATTTT	CASSLAGANQPQHF
TRBV10-3	NA	TRBJ2-1	once	TGTGCCATCAGTGAGAGTGGGGCCTTAAGGCACAATGAGCAGTTCTTC	CAISESGALRHNEQFF
TRBV5-4	TRBD1	TRBJ2-4	NA	TGTGCCAATTGCGACAGGGTTGACATTCAGTACTTC	CANCDRVDIQYF
TRBV30	NA	TRBJ1-5	NA	TGTGCCTGGAGCCTCTCCGGGAATCAGCCCCAGCATTTT	CAWSLSGNQPQHF
TRBV6-2/TRBV6-3	TRBD2	TRBJ2-3	NA	TGTGCCAGCAGCAGACGACTAGCAGGGTTGTCAGATACGCAGTATTTT	CASSRRLAGLSDTQYF
TRBV12-3/TRBV12-4	NA	TRBJ1-6	few	TGTGCCAGCAGCCCTAGGAGAACCTCACCCCTCCACTTT	CASSPRRTSPLHF
TRBV7-9	NA	TRBJ2-1	NA	TGTGCCAGCAGCTTAGAGGCAGGGGAGTTCTTC	CASSLEAGEFF
TRBV7-2	NA	TRBJ1-2	NA	TGTGCCAGCAGCTTAGGACAGGAGGATGGCTACACCTTC	CASSLGQEDGYTF
TRBV30	NA	TRBJ1-6	NA	TGTGCCTGGAGTGTACAGGGCACTTCACCCCTCCACTTT	CAWSVQGTSPLHF
TRBV3-1/TRBV3-2	NA	TRBJ1-5	NA	TGTGCCAGCAGCCAAGATCTTGCGGGGCCCCAGCATTTT	CASSQDLAGPQHF
TRBV5-1	TRBD1	TRBJ1-4	NA	TGCGCCAGCAGAACGGGGACAGTTGAAAAACTGTTTTTT	CASRTGTVEKLFF
TRBV24-1	NA	TRBJ1-5	once	TGTGCCACCAGTGATTTCCCCCCAATGGATGGGCGGGGTCAGCCCCAGCATTTT	CATSDFPPMDGRGQPQHF
TRBV5-1	NA	TRBJ1-3	NA	TGCGCCAGCAGCCAGGACACCTCTGGAAACACCATATATTTT	CASSQDTSGNTIYF
TRBV19	NA	TRBJ1-2	NA	TGTGCCAGTACTAAACAGGGATACTATGGCTACACCTTC	CASTKQGYYGYTF
TRBV5-1	TRBD2	TRBJ2-3	NA	TGCGCCAGCAGCTTGGTGGCGGGGGAGCGCACAGATACGCAGTATTTT	CASSLVAGERTDTQYF
TRBV11-3	NA	TRBJ1-1	NA	TGTGCCAGCAGCTTAGGGCCGAAGAACACTGAAGCTTTCTTT	CASSLGPKNTEAFF
TRBV6-5	TRBD1	TRBJ1-2	NA	TGTGCCAGCACCCTTACGATACAGGGGGCCTATGGCTACACCTTC	CASTLTIQGAYGYTF
TRBV19	TRBD1	TRBJ2-7	NA	TGTGCCAGTAGTATAGGGACAGGGCTTGCCTACGAGCAGTACTTC	CASSIGTGLAYEQYF
TRBV5-1	TRBD2	TRBJ2-2	NA	TGCGCCAGCAGCCCCGGGACTAGCGGCAAGGGGACCGGGGAGCTGTTTTTT	CASSPGTSGKGTGELFF
TRBV19	TRBD1	TRBJ2-1	NA	TGTGCCAGTAGTACCACGGGACAGGTTCCCAATGAGCAGTTCTTC	CASSTTGQVPNEQFF